This T cell receptor (beta chain) was found in a study of T cell repertoires in MIS-A myocarditis (dated by TCRdb to between 2021 and 2022). As concerns this clone: Its antigen is not yet known. No base quality values were provided; no much bigger clone lies one nucleotide off.

The QIAamp DNA FFPE kit was used to extract genomic DNA from formalin-fixed paraffin-embedded autopsy tissue. V sheds 4 bases and J sheds 6 bases, leaving 7 bases between their ends. From a lookup of the germline V gene, CDR1 and CDR2 are MDHEN and SYDVKM. The CDR3 sequence holds 12 residues, the cysteine and phenylalanine included. The kept DNA is CDR3 alone, 36 bases in frame from the first base. The immunoSEQ bias-controlled multiplex PCR was used to amplify TCRbeta CDR3 regions, which were then sequenced at high throughput. Per the original workflow: CDR3 sequences were collapsed and filtered with the immunoSEQ vendor pipeline, and the abundance and frequency of each unique TCRbeta CDR3 were thereby quantified. CD-HIT clustered dominant CDR3 amino acid sequences with SARS-CoV-2-specific ImmuneCODE TCRbeta sequences at a 90% global sequence identity threshold. A clone was classed as hyperexpanded at a frequency of 0.1 to 1 and as large at a frequency of 0.01 to 0.1. MiXCR was used to confirm CDR3 amino acid sequences and V and J gene assignments of dominant clones. The R stringdist package was used to calculate Levenshtein distances between the patient clonotypes and the ImmuneCODE hits. TCRdb mirrors the immuneACCESS table, restricted to in-frame sequences. Some clones are absent from its copies; in checked studies, under half trace to an unresolved V gene, and the reason for the others is unknown. That table gives V, J and clone size, and the DNA gave D and trimming. The sample includes about 10,000 clones, with roughly 84% observed a single time. Approximately 29% of the sample is held by the ten biggest clonotypes.

What was sequenced was right ventricle heart tissue obtained at autopsy. The cell subset or site label on this specimen signifies: cardiac tissue sample (left or right ventricle, interventricular septum, or pericardium). This chain joins TRBV28 to TRBJ1-5; too little of a D gene remains to name it. This receptor was obtained from a man between 18 and 29 years old with fulminant myocarditis from multisystem inflammatory syndrome in adults (MIS-A) after COVID-19. The base sequence is TGTGCCAGCAGTTCAACCATTCAGCCCCAGCATTTT. It is translated as CASSSTIQPQHF.